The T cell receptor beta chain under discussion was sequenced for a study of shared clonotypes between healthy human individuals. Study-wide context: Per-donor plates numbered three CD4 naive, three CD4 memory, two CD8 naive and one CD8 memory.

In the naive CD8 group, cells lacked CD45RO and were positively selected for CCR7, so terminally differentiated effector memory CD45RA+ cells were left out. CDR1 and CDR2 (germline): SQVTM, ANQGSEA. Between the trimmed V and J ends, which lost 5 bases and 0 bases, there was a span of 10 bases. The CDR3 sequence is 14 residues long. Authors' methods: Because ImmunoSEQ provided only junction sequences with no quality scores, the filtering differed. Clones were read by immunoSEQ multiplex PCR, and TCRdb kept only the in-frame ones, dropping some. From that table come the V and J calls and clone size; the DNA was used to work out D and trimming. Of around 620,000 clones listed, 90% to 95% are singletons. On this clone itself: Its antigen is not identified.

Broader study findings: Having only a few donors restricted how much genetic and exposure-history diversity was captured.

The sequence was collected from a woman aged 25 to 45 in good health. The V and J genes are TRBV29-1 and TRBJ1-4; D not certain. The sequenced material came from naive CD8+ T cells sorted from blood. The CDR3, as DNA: TGCAGCGTTAGGAGGGAGGCAACTAATGAAAAACTGTTTTTT. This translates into CSVRREATNEKLFF. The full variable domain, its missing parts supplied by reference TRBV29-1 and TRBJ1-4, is SAVISQKPSRDICQRGTSLTIQCQVDSQVTMMFWYRQQPGQSLTLIATANQGSEATYESGFVIDKFPISRPNLTFSTLTVSNMSPEDSSIYLCSVRREATNEKLFFGSGTQLSVL.